This entry describes one TCR beta chain. The antigen remains unidentified. The sample contains more than one DNA sequence encoding this CDR3. Here immunoSEQ multiplex PCR was the method, and the copy in TCRdb shows in-frame clones only, minus some. The table shows roughly 180,000 clones, with about 89% occurring only once. This sample is part of a study of cytomegalovirus exposure and HLA in healthy donors. In the study overall: In a later analysis, it was reported that the roughly 130 validation repertoires had been produced on the same platform as the roughly 610 repertoires belonging to the first cohort. Overall study findings and caveats: The listing of 150 to 200 TCR beta chains classed them as cytomegalovirus-associated. Most sequenced TCRs were rare (though some public TCRs occurred in many donors).

Trimming took off 3 bases at V and 2 bases at J, with 8 bases between the two ends. Germline assignment: CDR1 ENHRY and CDR2 SYGVKD. The CDR3 is 14 residues long. The approximately 130-subject validation cohort, separate from the approximately 670-subject first cohort, included the donors. The gene calls are TRBV10-3 and TRBJ1-5, with D unresolved. The specimen sequenced was PBMCs. This receptor was obtained from a man aged 25-40 years in good health and CMV-seropositive. CDR3 sequence reads: CAISESGGNQPQHF. The CDR3 nucleotides are TGTGCCATCAGTGAATCCGGGGGCAATCAGCCCCAGCATTTT.